These T cell receptor beta chains were read from a single sample in a study of blood T cell repertoires in COVID-19. Measured with immunoSEQ multiplex PCR; TCRdb has only the in-frame clones, and not every one. The repertoire includes about 170,000 clones, about four fifths of them detected once, and approximately 2.4% sits in the top ten. The sequenced material came from peripheral blood. These TCRs come from a human donor with acute or convalescent COVID-19. The donor label of this sample is uncertain. The CDR3 runs from the conserved cysteine through the conserved F or W. D genes are given only for firm matches. The size of a clone is reported for some rows only, either as once, few or many, or as a class for expanded clones.

TRBD1	TRBV7-6	TRBJ2-3	NA	TGTGCCAGCAGCATGGGACAGGGCGCAGATACGCAGTATTTT	CASSMGQGADTQYF
NA	TRBV6-6	TRBJ1-1	NA	TGTGCCAGCACCCCCCGGTGGGGGAGGGTCGAAGCTTTCTTT	CASTPRWGRVEAFF
NA	TRBV3-1/TRBV3-2	TRBJ1-5	NA	TGTGCCAGCAGCCAAGGACAGTACCTTTCCAATCAGCCCCAGCATTTT	CASSQGQYLSNQPQHF
NA	TRBV3-1/TRBV3-2	TRBJ2-3	NA	TGTGCCAGCAGCCAAGATGTGACCCTACGGGCGCAGTATTTT	CASSQDVTLRAQYF
NA	TRBV10-3	TRBJ2-7	NA	TGTGCCATCAGTGAGTCCGTGGGCTTCTCCTCCTACGAGCAGTACTTC	CAISESVGFSSYEQYF
NA	TRBV18	TRBJ1-6	NA	TGTGCCAGCTCACCACCGCAGGGTGAGACTTCACCCCTCCACTTT	CASSPPQGETSPLHF
NA	TRBV6-2/TRBV6-3	TRBJ2-5	NA	TGTGCCAGCAGTAACCCACAGGGCTACCAAGAGACCCAGTACTTC	CASSNPQGYQETQYF
NA	TRBV14	TRBJ2-7	NA	TGTGCCAGCAGCCAAGTCGGAACTGGCCCTAGCGAGCAGTACTTC	CASSQVGTGPSEQYF
TRBD1	TRBV19	TRBJ1-4	few	TGTGCCAGTAGTATCAACAGGGGGCAAGGTGAAAAACTGTTTTTT	CASSINRGQGEKLFF
TRBD1	TRBV5-1	TRBJ1-1	NA	TGCGCCAGCAGCCGCCCCGGACAGGGGGCTTCTGAAGCTTTCTTT	CASSRPGQGASEAFF
NA	TRBV15	TRBJ2-5	NA	TGTGCCACCAGCAGAGATAGGAGAGAGACCCAGTACTTC	CATSRDRRETQYF
TRBD2	TRBV28	TRBJ2-1	NA	TGTGCCAGCAGTTTAGGACTAGCGGAGTCCAATGAGCAGTTCTTC	CASSLGLAESNEQFF
NA	TRBV11-2	TRBJ1-2	NA	TGTGCCAGCAGCTTACGGCAGGGAACCTATGGCTACACCTTC	CASSLRQGTYGYTF
NA	TRBV5-1	TRBJ1-1	few	TGCGCCAGCAGCTTAGACACAAATCTTGAAGCTTTCTTT	CASSLDTNLEAFF
NA	TRBV6-7	TRBJ1-5	NA	TGTGCCAGCAGTTACAGGGGGGGGTGCAATCAGCCCCAGCATTTT	CASSYRGGCNQPQHF
NA	TRBV27	TRBJ2-2	NA	TGTGCCAGCAGTCCCAGGACAGAGTCTCGGGAGCTGTTTTTT	CASSPRTESRELFF
TRBD1	TRBV2	TRBJ2-1	NA	TGTGCCACCTCCCCGACAGGGATGCATGAGCAGTTCTTC	CATSPTGMHEQFF
NA	TRBV2	TRBJ1-1	NA	TGTGCCAGCAGTGAGGAGGGGAGGCCCGAAGCTTTCTTT	CASSEEGRPEAFF
NA	TRBV6-6	TRBJ1-2	NA	TGTGCCAGCAGCATGACTGCTAACTATGGCTACACCTTC	CASSMTANYGYTF
TRBD2	TRBV6-6	TRBJ2-7	NA	TGTGCCAGCAGACCCGGGACTAGCGGGACCTACGAGCAGTACTTC	CASRPGTSGTYEQYF
NA	TRBV2	TRBJ1-5	NA	TGTGCCAGCAGTGATAGTAGGGAGGAGCCCCAGCATTTT	CASSDSREEPQHF
NA	TRBV3-1/TRBV3-2	TRBJ2-6	NA	TGTGCCAGCAGCCAGGACAGCTCTGGGGCCAACGTCCTGACTTTC	CASSQDSSGANVLTF
TRBD1	TRBV6-5	TRBJ1-5	NA	TGTGCCAGCAGCCCCCGGGACAGATTCAATCAGCCCCAGCATTTT	CASSPRDRFNQPQHF
NA	TRBV5-1	TRBJ2-3	NA	TGCGCCAGCAGCTTGGAGATAGCCCCCGGTACGCAGTATTTT	CASSLEIAPGTQYF
NA	TRBV3-1/TRBV3-2	TRBJ1-6	NA	TGTGCCAGCAGCCCTAACCGAAATTCACCCCTCCACTTT	CASSPNRNSPLHF
NA	TRBV13	TRBJ2-5	NA	TGTGCCAGCAGCTTAGGCCCAGGGGTGGGAGAGACCCAGCACTTC	CASSLGPGVGETQHF
NA	TRBV1	TRBJ2-3	NA	TGCACCAGCAGCCAAGTGCTAGCGGGGCCCACAGATACGCAGTATTTT	CTSSQVLAGPTDTQYF
NA	TRBV5-1	TRBJ1-2	NA	TGCGCCAGCAGCCCAGGGGAGAAGCACTATGGCTACACCTTC	CASSPGEKHYGYTF
NA	TRBV5-1	TRBJ2-7	NA	TGCGCCAGCAGCTTGGTCAGGTATGGGGCCGAGCAGTACTTC	CASSLVRYGAEQYF
NA	TRBV20-1	TRBJ2-5	NA	TGCAGTGCTAACTTACAAGAGACCCAGTACTTC	CSANLQETQYF
TRBD2	TRBV7-3	TRBJ2-2	NA	TGTGCCAGCAGCTTAGTAGGACTAGCGGGAGGGAACACCGGGGAGCTGTTTTTT	CASSLVGLAGGNTGELFF
TRBD2	TRBV28	TRBJ2-3	NA	TGTGCCAGCCGCGAGACTAGCGGGGCCAAGGATACGCAGTATTTT	CASRETSGAKDTQYF
TRBD1	TRBV4-1	TRBJ2-7	NA	TGCGCCAGCAGCTCCACCGGGACAGGGGCTTATGAGCAGTACTTC	CASSSTGTGAYEQYF
NA	TRBV13	TRBJ1-6	NA	TGTGCCAGCAGCCTTCGGGGGACGGCGTATAATTCACCCCTCCACTTT	CASSLRGTAYNSPLHF
TRBD1	TRBV15	TRBJ2-7	NA	TGTGCCACCAGCAGAGTGGCCCAGAGGGGGCTCTTTGCACCGTACGAGCAGTACTTC	CATSRVAQRGLFAPYEQYF